This TCR beta chain appears in the sequencing data of a study of chemoradiotherapy in HPV16-positive cancers. TCRdb's copy holds only in-frame clones and misses some; the assay was immunoSEQ multiplex PCR. The top ten hold 5.5% to 7.5% of the sample, which has over 10,000 clones, approximately 85% seen once. Deletions cut 9 bases from V and 2 bases from J, with 32 bases between. This CDR3 has 19 amino acids. Germline CDR1 is WNHNN and CDR2 is SYGVQD (reference sequence). J is TRBJ2-7 and V is TRBV10-1; D not certain. This receptor was obtained from a human donor with HPV-associated anogenital cancer. Sample: blood, taken from a patient who underwent chemoradiotherapy. This chain's CDR3 is CARKTFGLPFCMVTYEQYV. CDR3 coding DNA: TGCGCCAGGAAGACCTTCGGATTGCCTTTCTGCATGGTGACCTACGAGCAGTACGTC.